This T cell receptor (beta chain) was captured by sequencing in a study of cytomegalovirus exposure and HLA in healthy donors. Study-wide points: Within an earlier analysis, most TCR beta V segments proved productive either about 87% or about 30% of the time. Among the sequence variants, a highly shared cluster was likely an artifact of sequencing.

The CDR3 has 11 residues. CDR1 DFQATT and CDR2 SNEGSKA come from the germline V gene (reference sequence). V was clipped by 2 bases and J by 8 bases, with 7 bases between them. Donors consisted of healthy bone marrow donors. With regard to this clone: Its antigen is not identified.

With 60 Vbeta and 13 Jbeta primers, the PCR was carried out. Per the original methods: The count from a later analysis was about 80 million unique TCR beta chains, some 11 million of them shared. Sequencing used immunoSEQ multiplex PCR; TCRdb keeps in-frame clones, though not all of them. From that table come the V and J calls and clone size; the DNA was used to work out D and trimming. The sample contains around 190,000 clones, around 90% of which appear only once. This TCR was sampled from a boy aged 2 to 10 in good health and CMV-seronegative. This chain connects TRBV20-1 to TRBJ2-1; D call uncertain. The sequenced sample consisted of PBMCs. The CDR3 loop reads CSARSVYEQFF. The CDR3 DNA reads as TGCAGTGCTAGATCGGTATATGAGCAGTTCTTC.